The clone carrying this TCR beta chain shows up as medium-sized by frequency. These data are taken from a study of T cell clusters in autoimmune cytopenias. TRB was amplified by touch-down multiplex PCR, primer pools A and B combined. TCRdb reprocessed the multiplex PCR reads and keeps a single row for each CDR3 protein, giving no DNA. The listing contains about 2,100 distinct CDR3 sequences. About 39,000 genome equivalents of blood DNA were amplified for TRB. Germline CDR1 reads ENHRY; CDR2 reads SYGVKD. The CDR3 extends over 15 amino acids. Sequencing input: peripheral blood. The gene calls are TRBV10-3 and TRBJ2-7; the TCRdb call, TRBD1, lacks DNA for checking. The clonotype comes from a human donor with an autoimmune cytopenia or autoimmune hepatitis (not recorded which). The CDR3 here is CAISEVRGTSYEQYF.